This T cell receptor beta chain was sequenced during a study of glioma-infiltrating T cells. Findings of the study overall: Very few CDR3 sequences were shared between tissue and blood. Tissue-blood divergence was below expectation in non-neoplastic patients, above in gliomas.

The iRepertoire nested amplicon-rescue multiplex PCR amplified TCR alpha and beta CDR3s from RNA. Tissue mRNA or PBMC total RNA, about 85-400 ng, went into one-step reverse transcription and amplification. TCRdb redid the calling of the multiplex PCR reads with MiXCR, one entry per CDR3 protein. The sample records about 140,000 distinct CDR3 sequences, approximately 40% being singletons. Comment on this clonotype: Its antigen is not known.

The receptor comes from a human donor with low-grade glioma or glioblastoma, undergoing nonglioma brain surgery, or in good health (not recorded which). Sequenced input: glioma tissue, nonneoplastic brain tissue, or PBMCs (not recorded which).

The CDR3 DNA reads TGTGCCAGCAGCCCCTTGGGGGCGGGGGGAGAGACCCAGTACTTC. Protein: CASSPLGAGGETQYF. J is TRBJ2-5 and V is TRBV7-2, with 8 bases that match TRBD2. CDR1 and CDR2 (germline): SGHTA, FQGNSA. This CDR3 has 15 residues. Trimming at V came to 5 bases and at J to 4 bases, leaving 9 bases not matched to a gene. Full variable domain (missing parts from reference TRBV7-2 and TRBJ2-5): GAGVSQSPSNKVTEKGKDVELRCDPISGHTALYWYRQSLGQGLEFLIYFQGNSAPDKSGLPSDRFSAERTGGSVSTLTIQRTQQEDSAVYLCASSPLGAGGETQYFGPGTRLLVL.